Shown below are 14 T cell receptor beta chains from a single sample sequenced in a study of T cell responses to AZD1222 COVID-19 vaccine (dated by TCRdb to the early 2020s). Interpreted using the paper, the time point label stands for: baseline before first vaccination. The library was prepared using the immunoSEQ multiplex PCR assay. TCRdb took over this immuneACCESS table, retaining in-frame rearrangements with V and J assigned. Such tables are incomplete; in checked studies, under half of the missing clones stem from an unresolved V gene, and the remainder is unexplained. In this sample the table shows 130,000 or so clones, about 90% of which occur a single time. The top ten clonotypes cover around 1.8% of the sample. Material: peripheral blood, obtained on day 0 of AZD1222 vaccination. These receptors were obtained from an adult in good health.

The V and J genes are TRBV18 and TRBJ1-1; 7 bases line up with TRBD1. Per germline, CDR1 KGHSH and CDR2 LQKENI. V lost 0 bases, J lost 0 bases, and 4 bases stayed unmatched. The CDR3 has 16 residues. The CDR3 bases are TGTGCCAGCTCACCACCCGGGACAGTCATGAACACTGAAGCTTTCTTT. Protein sequence: CASSPPGTVMNTEAFF.

The gene calls are TRBV4-2 and TRBJ2-7, with D maybe TRBD1 (6 bases). V dropped 0 bases and J dropped 3 bases, with 12 bases sitting between them. The CDR3 is 15 amino acids. Germline CDR1 reads LGHNA; CDR2 reads YNFKEQ. In DNA form, the CDR3 reads TGTGCCAGCAGCCAAGATTCTGGGGGCTACTACGAGCAGTACTTC. It specifies CASSQDSGGYYEQYF.

V and J are TRBV5-1 and TRBJ1-2; no definite D call. In germline, CDR1 is SGHRS, CDR2 YFSETQ. The CDR3 length is 14 residues. Trimming stripped 0 bases from V and 3 bases from J, with 9 bases between. The CDR3 protein is CASSLVVYDYGYTF. CDR3 bases: TGCGCCAGCAGCTTGGTAGTGTACGACTATGGCTACACCTTC.

CDR3 in DNA: TGTGCCTGGGCGCAATCTGATCAGCCCCAGCATTTT. Amino acids: CAWAQSDQPQHF. The gene calls are TRBV30 and TRBJ1-5; D uncertain. Germline V lookup: CDR1 GTSNPN, CDR2 SVGIG (reference sequence). This CDR3 has 12 amino acids. The germline V and J ends were trimmed by 5 bases and 5 bases, with 10 bases remaining between them. Variable domain in full (rest from reference TRBV30 and TRBJ1-5): SQTIHQWPATLVQPVGSPLSLECTVEGTSNPNLYWYRQAAGRGLQLLFYSVGIGQISSEVPQNLSASRPQDRQFILSSKKLLLSDSGFYLCAWAQSDQPQHFGDGTRLSIL.

This clone was picked up one time. This chain joins TRBV4-3 and TRBJ2-2; 7 nucleotides agree with TRBD2. V was clipped by 3 bases and J by 3 bases; unmatched bases: 4. CDR3 size: 15 residues. The germline V gene encodes CDR1 LGHNA and CDR2 YSLEER. CDR3 DNA sequence: TGCGCCAGCAGCCAGGTGGGAGGGGACACCGGGGAGCTGTTTTTT. It translates to CASSQVGGDTGELFF.

V gene TRBV2 combines with J gene TRBJ1-1, with TRBD1 matching 10 bases. V dropped 4 bases and J dropped 7; count of bases not matched to a gene: 3. The CDR3 runs to 13 residues. CDR1 is SNHLY and CDR2 is FYNNEI in the germline V gene. DNA of the CDR3: TGTGCCAGCAGTGGACAGGGGGCGTATGAAGCTTTCTTT. It is translated as CASSGQGAYEAFF.

CDR3 in DNA: TGTGCCAGCAGTGAAGGACGACAGACTAACTATGGCTACACCTTC. This sequence encodes CASSEGRQTNYGYTF. The V and J genes are TRBV2 and TRBJ1-2; D might be TRBD1 (5 bases). Deletions cut 1 base from V and 0 bases from J, with 9 bases between. Germline V lookup: CDR1 SNHLY, CDR2 FYNNEI. CDR3 length equals 15 residues.

This clone was seen a few times. This chain uses TRBV19 with TRBJ2-2; 8 nucleotides align to TRBD1. After removal of 6 bases from V and 8 bases from J, the junction contained 8 bases not matched to a gene. The CDR3 contains 14 residues. Germline V CDR1 and CDR2: LNHDA, SQIVND (reference sequence). CDR3 loop: CASRMTGDIGELFF. CDR3 bases: TGTGCCAGTAGGATGACAGGGGATATAGGGGAGCTGTTTTTT.

The chain uses TRBV12-3 or TRBV12-4 and TRBJ1-2, with D unclear. The V end lost 3 bases, the J end lost 7 bases, and 12 bases lay between the germline ends. The CDR3 covers 13 residues. The CDR3 region is CASSLGREGGYTF. CDR3 DNA: TGTGCCAGCAGTTTGGGGAGGGAGGGTGGCTACACCTTC.

The V and J genes are TRBV24-1 and TRBJ1-2; 7 bases line up with TRBD1. The CDR3 totals 14 residues. The junction had 4 bases not matched to a gene; V was cut back by 3 bases and J by 4 bases. Germline values: CDR1 KGHDR, CDR2 SFDVKD. The CDR3 coding sequence is TGTGCCACCAGTGATCCCAGGGGGGGCTATGGCTACACCTTC. It yields the protein CATSDPRGGYGYTF.

V and J are TRBV12-3 or TRBV12-4 and TRBJ1-2; TRBD1 aligns across 7 bases. The length of the CDR3 is 13 residues. Losses at the gene ends were 5 bases for V and 2 bases for J; bases not matched to a gene: 2. CDR3 residues: CASSMDRNYGYTF. In DNA, the CDR3 is TGTGCCAGCAGTATGGACAGGAACTATGGCTACACCTTC.

The gene calls are TRBV12-5 and TRBJ1-1; D perhaps matches TRBD1 (5 bases). The CDR3 extends over 18 amino acids. V lost 0 bases to trimming and J lost 4 bases, with 21 bases between them. Germline V CDR1 and CDR2: LGHNT, FRNRAP. The CDR3 sequence: CASGLVLGVFDERTEAFF. Written as DNA, the CDR3 is TGTGCTAGTGGTTTGGTACTGGGGGTTTTCGACGAACGCACTGAAGCTTTCTTT.

This chain joins TRBV6-7 and TRBJ2-3; 12 nucleotides align to TRBD2. TRBV6-7 is marked as an open reading frame, function uncertain. CDR3 length: 18 residues. The V segment lost 6 bases and the J segment 1 base; nucleotides outside the gene matches: 11. The CDR3 region has the DNA TGTGCCAGCAGCCGGTGGCTAGCGGGGGGGCTCGGCACAGATACGCAGTATTTT. As protein: CASSRWLAGGLGTDTQYF.

The chain recombines TRBV29-1 with TRBJ1-1; D is possibly TRBD1 (5 bases). Germline values: CDR1 SQVTM, CDR2 ANQGSEA. The CDR3 covers 13 residues. The V and J ends lost 6 bases and 0 bases respectively, with 11 bases between them. CDR3 amino acids: CSVSTDMNTEAFF. CDR3 nucleotide sequence: TGCAGCGTCTCGACAGACATGAACACTGAAGCTTTCTTT.